A single sample is the source of the 14 T cell receptor beta chains below, sequenced in a study of patients and donors after allogeneic stem cell transplantation (dated by TCRdb to the early 2020s). Preparation of the library involved RT-PCR. For sequencing, a NextSeq 550 was employed. Using fastp trimming at Q25 and MiXCR clonotype assembly, TCRdb reanalyzed the public sequencing data and kept in-frame beta chains. All rows with the same CDR3 protein become a single entry with the most common DNA and genes. The sample table lists roughly 250,000 distinct CDR3 sequences, around 14% of them with a count of one. The biggest ten clones account for roughly 10% of the sample. The sequenced material came from blood, either unsorted or a sorted T cell fraction (not recorded which). These receptors were obtained from a human donor who was either an allogeneic HSCT recipient or a stem cell or donor lymphocyte infusion donor (not recorded which). It is not recorded whose cells these are; they may come from a transplant donor.

This clonotype was seen at least ten times. This chain links TRBV9 with TRBJ2-3, with 9 bases matching TRBD2. The CDR3 is made up of 15 amino acids. The germline V gene encodes CDR1 SGDLS and CDR2 YYNGEE. Germline trimming cut 4 bases from V and 2 bases from J; bases unmatched to any gene: 5. The CDR3 region is CASSKLAGSTDTQYF. CDR3 DNA: TGTGCCAGCAGCAAGCTAGCGGGGTCCACAGATACGCAGTATTTT.

The chain is built from TRBV10-3 and TRBJ2-7; 8 positions match TRBD1. Germline lookup yields CDR1 ENHRY and CDR2 SYGVKD. Unmatched junction bases numbered 9, after V lost 5 bases and J lost 6 bases. The CDR3 covers 14 residues. The CDR3 loop is CAISPGGLSSEQYF. The CDR3 nucleotides read TGTGCCATCAGTCCAGGGGGCTTATCTTCCGAGCAGTACTTC.

The V and J genes are TRBV21-1 and TRBJ2-7; the table's D call of TRBD1 was not tested on the DNA. TRBV21-1 is annotated as a pseudogene. CDR3 length: 17 residues. The CDR3 loop is CASSIHISRDSLGEQYF. The CDR3 region has the DNA TGTGCCAGCAGCATCCACATTTCACGGGACAGCCTGGGCGAGCAGTACTTC.

Ten or more counts support this clonotype. V is TRBV10-3 and J is TRBJ2-2, with 12 bases matching TRBD2. The V gene end was trimmed by 2 bases and the J gene end by 7 bases; junction bases not matched to a gene: 8. The CDR3 sequence is 17 residues long. Germline CDR1 is ENHRY and CDR2 is SYGVKD. CDR3: CAISEPGLAGSDGELFF. For the CDR3, the DNA is TGTGCCATCAGTGAGCCGGGACTAGCGGGTAGTGACGGGGAGCTGTTTTTT.

Ten or more counts support this clonotype. The V call is TRBV5-1, the J call TRBJ1-4, with a weak D call TRBD1 (5 bases). CDR1 is SGHRS, CDR2 YFSETQ, per germline. Trimming shortened V by 5 bases and J by 5 bases, and 7 bases separated the two germline ends. The CDR3 runs 12 residues. CDR3 in DNA: TGCGCCAGCAGTGACAGCAATGAAAAACTGTTTTTT. Its protein is CASSDSNEKLFF.

This clonotype was seen ten or more times. This chain links TRBV24-1 with TRBJ2-2, with 8 bases aligning to TRBD1. Looked up from germline, CDR1 is KGHDR and CDR2 is SFDVKD. Germline trimming cut 8 bases from V and 2 bases from J; bases unmatched to any gene: 3. CDR3 length: 14 amino acids. The DNA of the CDR3 is TGTGCCACCAAAGACAGGGGTAACACCGGGGAGCTGTTTTTT. Its translation is CATKDRGNTGELFF.

This clonotype came up a few times. The chain combines TRBV5-4 with TRBJ2-2, with D tentatively TRBD1 (6 bases). Germline-derived CDR1 and CDR2 are SGHNT and YYREEE (reference sequence). V was trimmed by 5 bases and J by 10 bases, leaving 24 bases between them. This CDR3 has 16 residues. CDR3 coding DNA: TGTGCCAGCAGTTCACCCCCGGGACAAGGATGGGTGGAGCTGTTTTTT. Translating gives CASSSPPGQGWVELFF.

This clonotype was counted at least ten times. The chain has TRBV11-2 and TRBJ1-6; D may be TRBD1 (5 bases). CDR3 size: 15 residues. Trimming pared 8 bases from V and 6 bases from J, leaving 17 bases between. CDR1 and CDR2 (germline): SGHAT, FQNNGV. The chain's CDR3 is CASSPQGGSNSPLHF. The DNA of the CDR3 is TGTGCCAGCTCACCCCAGGGAGGTAGTAATTCACCCCTCCACTTT.

This clonotype showed up many times. V and J are TRBV20-1 and TRBJ2-5; TRBD2 agrees at 10 bases. Trimming cost V 2 bases and J 4 bases; bases outside gene matches: 10. The CDR3 extends over 16 amino acids. Germline CDR1 is DFQATT and CDR2 is SNEGSKA (reference sequence). In nucleotides, the CDR3 is TGCAGTGCTAGACCTGAAGCGGGGGGGCTCCGAGAGACCCAGTACTTC. Protein: CSARPEAGGLRETQYF.

The V gene is TRBV20-1, the J gene TRBJ2-1, with D perhaps TRBD2 (5 bases). There are 13 residues in the CDR3. V was pared by 7 bases and J by 4 bases, with 14 bases between. The germline CDR1 and CDR2 sequences are DFQATT and SNEGSKA (reference sequence). CDR3 loop: CSVGRGGYNEQFF. CDR3 sequence (DNA): TGCAGTGTGGGTCGCGGAGGTTACAATGAGCAGTTCTTC.

The chain is built from TRBV20-1 and TRBJ1-5; no clear D gene. From germline, CDR1 is DFQATT and CDR2 SNEGSKA (reference sequence). This CDR3 spans 12 amino acids. Trimming took off 3 bases at V and 7 bases at J, with 10 bases between the two ends. The CDR3 nucleotides are TGCAGTGCTAGGAGAGGTGGCCAGCCCCAGCATTTT. This encodes CSARRGGQPQHF.

This clonotype has more than one count but fewer than ten. The J gene is TRBJ2-7, the V gene TRBV11-2, with 8 bases matching TRBD2. Germline V lookup: CDR1 SGHAT, CDR2 FQNNGV. The J segment lost 5 bases and the V segment lost 4 bases, leaving 10 bases of the junction unmatched. The CDR3 runs 15 residues. CDR3 sequence (DNA): TGTGCCAGCAGCTGGAAAAGCGGGGGCAGGGACGAGCAGTACTTC. It specifies CASSWKSGGRDEQYF. The full variable domain, its missing parts supplied by reference TRBV11-2 and TRBJ2-7, is EAGVAQSPRYKIIEKRQSVAFWCNPISGHATLYWYQQILGQGPKLLIQFQNNGVVDDSQLPKDRFSAERLKGVDSTLKIQPAKLEDSAVYLCASSWKSGGRDEQYFGPGTRLTVT.

This clonotype was seen a handful of times. The rearrangement links TRBV5-1 to TRBJ1-1; the match to TRBD1 covers 7 bases. Losses at the gene ends were 4 bases for V and 6 bases for J; bases not matched to a gene: 9. Germline CDR1 reads SGHRS; CDR2 reads YFSETQ. This CDR3 has 14 residues. CDR3 sequence reads: CASSQDRVVAEAFF. The CDR3 nucleotides read TGCGCCAGCAGCCAAGACAGGGTAGTCGCTGAAGCTTTCTTT.

This clonotype was counted ten times or more. The chain is built from TRBV7-2 and TRBJ2-3; a weak D match, TRBD1 (6 bases). V dropped 0 bases and J dropped 0 bases, with 7 bases sitting between them. Per germline, CDR1 SGHTA and CDR2 FQGNSA. The length of the CDR3 is 15 residues. CDR3 sequence (DNA): TGTGCCAGCAGCTTAGCGGGACAAAGCACAGATACGCAGTATTTT. The encoded protein is CASSLAGQSTDTQYF.